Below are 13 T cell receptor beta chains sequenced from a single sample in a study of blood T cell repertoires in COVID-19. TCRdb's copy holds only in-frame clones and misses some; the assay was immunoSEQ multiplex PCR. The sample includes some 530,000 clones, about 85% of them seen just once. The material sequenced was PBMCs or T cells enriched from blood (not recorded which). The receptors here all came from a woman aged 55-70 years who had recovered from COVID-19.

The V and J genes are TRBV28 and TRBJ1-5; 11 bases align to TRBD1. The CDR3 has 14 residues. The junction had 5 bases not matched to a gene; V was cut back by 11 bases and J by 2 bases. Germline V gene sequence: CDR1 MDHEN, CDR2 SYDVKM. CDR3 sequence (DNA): TGTGCCGGACAGGGGGCAGGGGGCAATCAGCCCCAGCATTTT. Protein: CAGQGAGGNQPQHF. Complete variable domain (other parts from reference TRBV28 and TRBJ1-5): DVKVTQSSRYLVKRTGEKVFLECVQDMDHENMFWYRQDPGLGLRLIYFSYDVKMKEKGDIPEGYSVSREKKERFSLILESASTNQTSMYLCAGQGAGGNQPQHFGDGTRLSIL.

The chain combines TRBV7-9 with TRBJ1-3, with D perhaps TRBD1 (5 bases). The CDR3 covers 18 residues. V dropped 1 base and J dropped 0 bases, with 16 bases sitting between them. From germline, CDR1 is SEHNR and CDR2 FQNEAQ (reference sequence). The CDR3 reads CASSLVGGGAYSGNTIYF. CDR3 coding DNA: TGTGCCAGCAGCTTAGTAGGTGGAGGGGCATACTCTGGAAACACCATATATTTT.

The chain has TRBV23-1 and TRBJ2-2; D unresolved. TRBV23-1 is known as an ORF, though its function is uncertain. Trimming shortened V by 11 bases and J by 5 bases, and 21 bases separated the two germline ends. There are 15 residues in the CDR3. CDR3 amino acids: CAGYKADGGTGELFF. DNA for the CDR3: TGCGCCGGCTACAAAGCTGATGGCGGTACCGGGGAGCTGTTTTTT.

The CDR3 region has the DNA TGTGCCAGCAGCGGGGACGGGGGGAATTCACCCCTCCACTTT. Translation: CASSGDGGNSPLHF. The rearrangement uses TRBV2 and TRBJ1-6, with D maybe TRBD1 (5 bases). Germline-derived CDR1 and CDR2 are SNHLY and FYNNEI. Trimming removed 6 bases from V and 7 bases from J, with 13 bases in between. The CDR3 is 14 residues long.

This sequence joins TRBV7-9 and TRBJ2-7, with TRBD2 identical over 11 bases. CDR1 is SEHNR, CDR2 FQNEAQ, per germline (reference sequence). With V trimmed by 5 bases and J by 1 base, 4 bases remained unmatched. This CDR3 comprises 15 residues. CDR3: CASSALAGGSYEQYF. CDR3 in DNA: TGTGCCAGCAGCGCCCTAGCGGGGGGTTCCTACGAGCAGTACTTC.

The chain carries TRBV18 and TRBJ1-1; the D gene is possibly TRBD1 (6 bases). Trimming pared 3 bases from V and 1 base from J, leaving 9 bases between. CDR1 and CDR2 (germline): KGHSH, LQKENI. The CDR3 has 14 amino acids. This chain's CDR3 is CASSPDRQNTEAFF. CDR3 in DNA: TGTGCCAGCTCACCTGACAGGCAGAACACTGAAGCTTTCTTT.

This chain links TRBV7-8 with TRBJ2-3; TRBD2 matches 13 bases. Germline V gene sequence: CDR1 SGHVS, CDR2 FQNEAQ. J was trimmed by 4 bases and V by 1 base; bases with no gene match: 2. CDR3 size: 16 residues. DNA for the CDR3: TGTGCCAGCAGCTTAGGACTAGCGGGGGGTTCAGATACGCAGTATTTT. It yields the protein CASSLGLAGGSDTQYF.

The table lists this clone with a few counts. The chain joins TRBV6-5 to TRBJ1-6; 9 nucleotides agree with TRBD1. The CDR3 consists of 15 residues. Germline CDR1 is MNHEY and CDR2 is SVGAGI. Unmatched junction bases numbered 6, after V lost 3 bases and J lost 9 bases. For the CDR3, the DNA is TGTGCCAGCAGTTATAGGCAACAGGGGGCTTCACCCCTCCACTTT. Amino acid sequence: CASSYRQQGASPLHF.

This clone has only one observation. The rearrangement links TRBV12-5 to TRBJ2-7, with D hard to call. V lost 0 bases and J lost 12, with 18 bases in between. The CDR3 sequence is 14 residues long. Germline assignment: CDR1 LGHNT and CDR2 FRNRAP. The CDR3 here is CASGLVRASPEVYV. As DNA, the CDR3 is TGTGCTAGTGGTTTGGTGCGCGCGAGTCCCGAGGTGTACGTC.

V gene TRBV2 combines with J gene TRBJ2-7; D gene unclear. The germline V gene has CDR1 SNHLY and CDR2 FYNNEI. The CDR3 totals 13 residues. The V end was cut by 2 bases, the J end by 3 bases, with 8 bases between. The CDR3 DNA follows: TGTGCCAGCAGTGAAACTCTAGTCTACGAGCAGTACGTC. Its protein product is CASSETLVYEQYV.

CDR3 bases: TGCGCCAGCAGCCAAGATATGGGAGGCCGGATAAGGGGAGCTTTCTTT. This translates into CASSQDMGGRIRGAFF. This chain connects TRBV4-1 to TRBJ1-1; possibly TRBD1 for D (5 bases). Germline CDR1 and CDR2: MGHRA and YSYEKL. The CDR3 is 16 residues long. Trimming stripped 0 bases from V and 10 bases from J, with 21 bases between.

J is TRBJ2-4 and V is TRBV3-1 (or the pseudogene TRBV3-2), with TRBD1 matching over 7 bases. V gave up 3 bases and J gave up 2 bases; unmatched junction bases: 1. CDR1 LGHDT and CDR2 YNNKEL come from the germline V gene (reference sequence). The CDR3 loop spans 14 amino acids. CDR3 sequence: CASSQTGPKNIQYF. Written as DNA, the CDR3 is TGTGCCAGCAGCCAGACAGGGCCCAAAAACATTCAGTACTTC.

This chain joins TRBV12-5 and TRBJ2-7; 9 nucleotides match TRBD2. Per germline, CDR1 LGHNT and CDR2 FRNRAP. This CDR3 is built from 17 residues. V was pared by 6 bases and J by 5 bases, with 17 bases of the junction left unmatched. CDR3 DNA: TGTGCTAGTGGCCGACGGCGGGGGGGACGTCTTCCCCACGAGCAGTACGTC. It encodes CASGRRRGGRLPHEQYV.